The 12 T cell receptor beta chains below come from one sample, sequenced in a study of T cells in localized non-small cell lung cancer. Sequenced by immunoSEQ multiplex PCR; TCRdb stores in-frame clones only, minus some. Of 31,000 or so clones listed, just under 80% were seen once; the top ten hold 15% to 20%. The sequences come from peripheral blood, collected before any cancer treatment. The receptor source for this set is a male donor aged 60 or over with stage III squamous cell lung carcinoma.

The J gene is TRBJ2-7, the V gene TRBV18, with TRBD2 as a possible D gene (6 bases). Germline values: CDR1 KGHSH, CDR2 LQKENI. Trimming took off 2 bases at V and 4 bases at J, with 18 bases between the two ends. The CDR3 runs 16 residues. The chain's CDR3 is CASSPSGGTLGYEQYF. In DNA form, the CDR3 reads TGTGCCAGCTCACCATCCGGGGGAACCTTGGGATACGAGCAGTACTTC. Full variable domain (missing parts from reference TRBV18 and TRBJ2-7): NAGVMQNPRHLVRRRGQEARLRCSPMKGHSHVYWYRQLPEEGLKFMVYLQKENIIDESGMPKERFSAEFPKEGPSILRIQQVVRGDSAAYFCASSPSGGTLGYEQYFGPGTRLTVT.

The rearrangement joins TRBV7-9 to TRBJ1-1; D unclear. CDR3 length: 13 amino acids. The germline CDR1 and CDR2 sequences are SEHNR and FQNEAQ (reference sequence). Trimming shortened V by 6 bases and J by 5 bases, and 13 bases separated the two germline ends. The DNA for the CDR3 is TGTGCCAGCAGTCAGAAGGATTCGACTGAAGCTTTCTTT. It codes for CASSQKDSTEAFF.

The chain recombines TRBV28 with TRBJ2-1, with no clear D. This CDR3 is 11 amino acids long. V was shortened by 5 bases and J by 9 bases, with 8 bases between the two germline ends. The germline V gene has CDR1 MDHEN and CDR2 SYDVKM. The CDR3 nucleotides read TGTGCCAGCAGTGCACGGAGTGAGCAGTTCTTC. Protein: CASSARSEQFF.

This CDR3 reads CASSRPGGNTIYF. CDR3 nucleotides: TGTGCCAGCAGCCGCCCGGGTGGAAACACCATATATTTT. The chain uses TRBV14 and TRBJ1-3; D is ambiguous. Trimming stripped 4 bases from V and 3 bases from J, with 7 bases between. The V gene's germline CDR1 is SGHDN and CDR2 FVKESK. This CDR3 is 13 amino acids long.

The genes are TRBV4-3 and TRBJ1-2; D is undetermined. The ends were cut back, 1 base at V and 2 bases at J, with 11 bases in the middle. The CDR3 covers 15 residues. Germline V gene data show CDR1 as LGHNA and CDR2 as YSLEER. The CDR3 DNA is TGCGCCAGCAGCCAAGTGGTGAGTTCCAACTATGGCTACACCTTC. Encoded protein: CASSQVVSSNYGYTF.

The V and J genes are TRBV23-1 and TRBJ2-5; D is uncertain. TRBV23-1 is sorted into the ORF group, with uncertain function. The CDR3 runs 11 residues. V gave up 3 bases and J gave up 4 bases, with 3 bases separating them. CDR3 residues: CASSQRETQYF. In DNA, the CDR3 is TGCGCCAGCAGTCAGAGAGAGACCCAGTACTTC.

This clone appeared a single time. J is TRBJ1-6 and V is TRBV10-3; 7 nucleotides line up with TRBD1. CDR3 size: 13 residues. Germline CDR1 reads ENHRY; CDR2 reads SYGVKD. V lost 10 bases to trimming and J lost 7 bases; unmatched junction nucleotides: 7. CDR3 coding DNA: TGTGCCACCCGACAGGGAGTGAATTCACCCCTCCACTTT. Protein product: CATRQGVNSPLHF.

The rearrangement links TRBV30 to TRBJ1-2, with TRBD1 as a possible D gene (6 bases). Germline-derived CDR1 and CDR2 are GTSNPN and SVGIG (reference sequence). This CDR3 is 12 amino acids long. Deletions cut 2 bases from V and 8 bases from J, with 12 bases between. The CDR3 sequence is CAWSPSGGGYTF. CDR3 in DNA: TGTGCCTGGAGTCCTTCTGGGGGCGGCTACACCTTC.

The rearrangement links TRBV6-6 to TRBJ2-7; TRBD2 aligns across 9 bases. CDR1 is MNHNY and CDR2 is SVGAGI in the germline V gene (reference sequence). V shed 5 bases and J 2 bases; nucleotides not matched to a gene: 7. CDR3 length equals 15 residues. Here the CDR3 DNA reads TGTGCCAGCAGTAAACGGGCGGGAGGGACCTACGAGCAGTACTTC. Its protein is CASSKRAGGTYEQYF.

This chain connects TRBV19 to TRBJ2-3, with unresolved D. Trimming removed 5 bases from V and 0 bases from J, with 12 bases in between. The CDR3 runs 15 residues. Germline values: CDR1 LNHDA, CDR2 SQIVND (reference sequence). The CDR3 loop reads CASSSSDDSTDTQYF. CDR3 DNA: TGTGCCAGTAGTTCCTCCGATGACAGCACAGATACGCAGTATTTT. The full variable domain, with the rest looked up from reference TRBV19 and TRBJ2-3, is DGGITQSPKYLFRKEGQNVTLSCEQNLNHDAMYWYRQDPGQGLRLIYYSQIVNDFQKGDIAEGYSVSREKKESFPLTVTSAQKNPTAFYLCASSSSDDSTDTQYFGPGTRLTVL.

The CDR3 nucleotides read TGTGCCAGCAGAAGGACGCCGTCGGGTGGCTACACCTTC. The encoded protein is CASRRTPSGGYTF. V is TRBV28 and J is TRBJ1-2; D unclear. The ends were cut back, 6 bases at V and 7 bases at J, with 15 bases in the middle. This CDR3 comprises 13 residues. Germline V gene data show CDR1 as MDHEN and CDR2 as SYDVKM.

This clone was counted a few times. The chain employs TRBV6-5 and TRBJ1-2; TRBD1 matches 7 bases. The CDR3 covers 15 residues. CDR1 and CDR2 (germline): MNHEY, SVGAGI. After removal of 5 bases from V and 0 bases from J, the junction contained 6 bases not matched to a gene. The DNA for the CDR3 is TGTGCCAGCAGTACCGGGACAGTAGCTAACTATGGCTACACCTTC. Translating it yields CASSTGTVANYGYTF.